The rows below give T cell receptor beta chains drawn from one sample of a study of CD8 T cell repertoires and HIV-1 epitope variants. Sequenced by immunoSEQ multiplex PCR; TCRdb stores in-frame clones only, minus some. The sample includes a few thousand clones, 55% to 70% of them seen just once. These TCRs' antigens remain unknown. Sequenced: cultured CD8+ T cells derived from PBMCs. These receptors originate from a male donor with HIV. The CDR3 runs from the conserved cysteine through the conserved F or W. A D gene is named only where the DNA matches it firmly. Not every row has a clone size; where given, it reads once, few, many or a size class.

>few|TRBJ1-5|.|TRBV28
TGTGCCAGCAGCCCCGTCGGGGAGACAAATCAGCCCCAGCATTTT
CASSPVGETNQPQHF
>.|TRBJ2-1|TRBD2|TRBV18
TGTGCCAGCTCACCACGTTTAACCGGGACTATAACTTACAATGAGCAGTTCTTC
CASSPRLTGTITYNEQFF
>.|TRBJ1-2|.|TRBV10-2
TGCGCCAGCAGTGAGGGGGGGACTTCGTACACCTTC
CASSEGGTSYTF
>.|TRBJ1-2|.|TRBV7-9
TGTGCCAGCAGCTCCACCCGGACGCCCCCTTTACAGGGAGATGGCTACACCTTC
CASSSTRTPPLQGDGYTF
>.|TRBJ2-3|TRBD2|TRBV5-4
TGTGCCAGCAGCTTAATGGCGGGGGGCGGGGGCTCCACAGATACGCAGTATTTT
CASSLMAGGGGSTDTQYF
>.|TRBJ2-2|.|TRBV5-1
TGCGCCAGCAGCTTCCTTCAGGTTTTCAGGGAACCAGGACTTGCCGGGGAGCTGTTTTTT
CASSFLQVFREPGLAGELFF
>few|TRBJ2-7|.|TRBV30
TGTGCCTGGAGTGTCGTTGGGGACGAGCAGTACTTC
CAWSVVGDEQYF
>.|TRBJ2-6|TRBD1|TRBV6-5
TGTGCCAGCAGTTACACAGGGGGCTCTGGGGCCAACGTCCTGACTTTC
CASSYTGGSGANVLTF
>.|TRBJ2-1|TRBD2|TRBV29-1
TGCAGCGCCCCCGTCGGGGGGTCCCACAATGAGCAGTTCTTC
CSAPVGGSHNEQFF
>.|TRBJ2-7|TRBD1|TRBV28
TGTGCCAGCAGTTTAGTGGGGGGACAGGGGAGCGAGCAGTACTTC
CASSLVGGQGSEQYF
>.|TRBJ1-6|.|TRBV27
TGTGCCAGCAGTTTACCCCCCTCCTATAATTCACCCCTCCACTTT
CASSLPPSYNSPLHF
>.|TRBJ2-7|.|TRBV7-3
TGTGCCAGCAGCGAAGGGCCCTCCTACGAGCAGTACTTC
CASSEGPSYEQYF
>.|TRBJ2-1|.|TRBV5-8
TGTGCCAGCAGCTTCGGGCAGGGCCTTGGGGAGCAGTTCTTC
CASSFGQGLGEQFF
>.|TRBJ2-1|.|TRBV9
TGTGCCAGCAGCGTAGAAGCCGGTAGCTCCTACAATGAGCAGTTCTTC
CASSVEAGSSYNEQFF
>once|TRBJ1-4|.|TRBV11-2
TGTGCCAGCAGCTTAGGGGGCGAGAGTGAAAAACTGTTTTTT
CASSLGGESEKLFF
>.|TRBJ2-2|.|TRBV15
TGTGCCACCAGCAGAGGACGTGACACCGGGGAGCTGTTTTTT
CATSRGRDTGELFF
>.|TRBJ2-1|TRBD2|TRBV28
TGTGCCAGCAGTCCATGGACTAGCGGGAGTCTCTACAATGAGCAGTTCTTC
CASSPWTSGSLYNEQFF
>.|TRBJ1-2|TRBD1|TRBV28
TGTGCCAGCAACTCCCAGGGACAGGGTGTAGGTGGCTACACCTTC
CASNSQGQGVGGYTF
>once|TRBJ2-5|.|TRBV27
TGTGCCAGCAGTTTGTCTACAGGGATGGGAGAGACCCAGTACTTC
CASSLSTGMGETQYF
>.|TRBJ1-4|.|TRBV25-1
TGTGCCAGCCGAAGGGGAGGGGATGAAAAACTGTTTTTT
CASRRGGDEKLFF
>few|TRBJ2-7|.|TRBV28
TGTGCCAGCAGACCCGAGGGGGGTCGGCACGAGCAGTACTTC
CASRPEGGRHEQYF
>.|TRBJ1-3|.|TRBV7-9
TGTGCCAGCAGCCCGAGTCAGCCTGGAAACGCCATATATTTT
CASSPSQPGNAIYF
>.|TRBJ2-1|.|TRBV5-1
TGCGCCAGCAGCCCGGACGTCAGTTACAATGAGCAGTTCTTC
CASSPDVSYNEQFF
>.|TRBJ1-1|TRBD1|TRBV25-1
TGTGCCAGCAGCCCCTCCCAGGGGGATATGGGGAACACTGAAGCTTTCTTT
CASSPSQGDMGNTEAFF
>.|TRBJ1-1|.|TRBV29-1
TGCAGCTTCTCCCAGGGGCGTGAAGCTTTCTTT
CSFSQGREAFF
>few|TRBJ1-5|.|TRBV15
TGTGCCACCAGCAGAACCAGCAGCAATCAGCCCCAGCATTTT
CATSRTSSNQPQHF
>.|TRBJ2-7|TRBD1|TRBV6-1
TGTGCCAGCAGGGACAGGGTCCACGAGCAGTACTTC
CASRDRVHEQYF
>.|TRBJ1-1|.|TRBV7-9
TGTGCCACACTAGGGGGGGGGCACACTGAAGCTTTCTTT
CATLGGGHTEAFF
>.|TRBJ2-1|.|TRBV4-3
TGCGCCAGCAGCCAAGCTGTACCGGGACCCAGCTCCTACAATGAGCAGTTCTTC
CASSQAVPGPSSYNEQFF
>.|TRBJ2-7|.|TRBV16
TGTGCCAGCAGCCAACAGGGGGGTTACGAGCAGTACTTC
CASSQQGGYEQYF
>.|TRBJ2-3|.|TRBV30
TGTGCCTGGAGTGGTGAGGTTGTTGGCGATACGCAGTATTTT
CAWSGEVVGDTQYF
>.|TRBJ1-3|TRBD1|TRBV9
TGTGCCAGCAGCGTAGCTACAGGGGTGGCTGACACCATATATTTT
CASSVATGVADTIYF
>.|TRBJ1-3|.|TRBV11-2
TGTGCCAGCAGACGCAGAGAATCTGGAAACACCATATATTTT
CASRRRESGNTIYF
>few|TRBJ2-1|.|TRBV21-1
TGTGCCAGCGGGAGCATACTAGGCGGGAGGGCCCTGTATGAGCAGTTCTTC
CASGSILGGRALYEQFF
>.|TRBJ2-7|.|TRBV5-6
TGTGCCAGCAGCTTCTCAGGAGAGCAGTACTTC
CASSFSGEQYF
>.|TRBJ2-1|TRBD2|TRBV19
TGTGCCAGTAGTATAGATGCCAGCGGGAGAATGGAGCAGTTCTTC
CASSIDASGRMEQFF
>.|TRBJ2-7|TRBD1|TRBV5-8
TGTGCCAGCAGCTTCCAGGGGGCCGTTTACGAGCAGTACTTC
CASSFQGAVYEQYF
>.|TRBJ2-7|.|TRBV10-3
TGTGCCATCAGTGACGTCGGGTACGAGCAGTACTTC
CAISDVGYEQYF
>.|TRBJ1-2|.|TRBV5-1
TGCGCCAGCAGCTGGGAACAGGACGACTATGGCTACACCTTC
CASSWEQDDYGYTF
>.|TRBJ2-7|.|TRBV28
TGTGCCAGCAGTCGGACAGTATACGAGCAGTACTTC
CASSRTVYEQYF
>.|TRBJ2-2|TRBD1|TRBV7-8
TGTGCCAGCAGCTTGGGGACAGGGCTCACCGGGGAGCTGTTTTTT
CASSLGTGLTGELFF
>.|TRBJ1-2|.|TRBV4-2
TGTGCCAGCAGCCAAGAGGCAGATATGACCTATGGCTACACCTTC
CASSQEADMTYGYTF
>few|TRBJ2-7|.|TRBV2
TGTGCCAGCAGTGACTACGGACAGCGCGACGAGCAGTACTTC
CASSDYGQRDEQYF
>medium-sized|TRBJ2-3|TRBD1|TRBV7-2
TGTGCCAGCAGCCCAGGACAGGGCAACACAGATACGCAGTATTTT
CASSPGQGNTDTQYF
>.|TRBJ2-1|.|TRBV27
TGTGCCAGCAGTCCCGCGTTTGTCGATGAGCAGTTCTTC
CASSPAFVDEQFF
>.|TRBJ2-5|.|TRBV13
TGTGCCAGCAGCTTACTTCTCGGGGGCGGAGAGACCCAGTACTTC
CASSLLLGGGETQYF
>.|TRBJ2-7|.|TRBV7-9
TGTGCCAGCAGCTCGGACCCTCAGCCCGAGCAGTACTTC
CASSSDPQPEQYF
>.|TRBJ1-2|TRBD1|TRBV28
TGTGCCGGAGGGGACAGGGGGTCTCCAACTGCCCCATGGACCTTC
CAGGDRGSPTAPWTF
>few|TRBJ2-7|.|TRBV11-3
TGTGCCAGCAGCTTGGGGGACGAGCAGTACTTC
CASSLGDEQYF
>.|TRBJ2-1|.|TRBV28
TGTGCCAGCAGTTTCGAGGGGGGGCTTTACAATGAGCAGTTCTTC
CASSFEGGLYNEQFF
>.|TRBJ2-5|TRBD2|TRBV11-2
TGTGCCAGCAGCTTGGGGACTAGTTCCCAAGAGACCCAGTACTTC
CASSLGTSSQETQYF
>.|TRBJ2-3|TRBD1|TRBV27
TGTGCCAGCAGTCTGACAGGGGGGAAGAGTGTTAGCACAGATACGCAGTATTTT
CASSLTGGKSVSTDTQYF
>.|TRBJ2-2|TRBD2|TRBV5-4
TGTGCCAGCAGCACCTTGGGGGGGGACGCCGGGGAGCTGTTTTTT
CASSTLGGDAGELFF
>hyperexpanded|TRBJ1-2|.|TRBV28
TGTGCCAGCGGCTTATATCCCTTGGACCTTAACTATGGCTACACCTTC
CASGLYPLDLNYGYTF
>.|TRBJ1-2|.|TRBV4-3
TGCGCCAGCAGCCAGGGAACAAGGGATAACTATGGCTACACCTTC
CASSQGTRDNYGYTF
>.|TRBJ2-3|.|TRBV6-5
TGTGCCAGCAGTTACTCTACGGACCCTCGCACAGATACGCAGTATTTT
CASSYSTDPRTDTQYF
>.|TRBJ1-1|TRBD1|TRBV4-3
TGCGCCAGCAGCCGACAGGGGGCAACTGAAGCTTTCTTT
CASSRQGATEAFF
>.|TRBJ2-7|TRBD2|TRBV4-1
TGCGCCAGCAGCCAAAGTCTAGCGGGAGCATTCTACGAGCAGTACTTC
CASSQSLAGAFYEQYF